Presented here are 4 T cell receptor beta chains from one specimen sequenced in a study of human T cells and chemical hapten exposure. TCRdb reprocessed the RACE reads via MiXCR and lists one record per CDR3 protein. The repertoire holds under 200,000 distinct CDR3 sequences, with approximately 29% as singletons. Time point described: pre-sensitization, week 0. Sample treatment: therapeutic diphenylcyclopropenone sensitization with weekly scalp DPC. Sequences were derived from whole blood, sampled in connection with sensitization to the hapten diphenylcyclopropenone (DPC). These receptors were taken from a woman aged 25 to 39 with alopecia areata. Some clones in this sample may be carry-over from other donors' samples.

The chain employs TRBV29-1 and TRBJ1-1, with 7 bases lining up with TRBD1. Trimming cost V 7 bases and J 0 bases; bases outside gene matches: 5. Germline V gene sequence: CDR1 SQVTM, CDR2 ANQGSEA. The CDR3 runs to 13 residues. The DNA for the CDR3 is TGCAGCGCTTCCAGGGGGATGAACACTGAAGCTTTCTTT. This gives the protein CSASRGMNTEAFF.

The genes are TRBV7-2 and TRBJ1-5; TRBD1 matches 9 bases. CDR3 size: 18 residues. V lost 4 bases and J lost 4; bases outside the gene matches: 14. Germline V gene sequence: CDR1 SGHTA, CDR2 FQGNSA. Here the CDR3 reads CASSSTAGTGKLNQPQHF. For the CDR3, the DNA is TGTGCCAGCAGCTCTACTGCCGGGACAGGGAAATTAAATCAGCCCCAGCATTTT.

The chain has TRBV29-1 and TRBJ2-5, with 8 bases matching TRBD2. The CDR3 covers 15 residues. Germline lookup yields CDR1 SQVTM and CDR2 ANQGSEA. V dropped 1 base and J dropped 2; count of bases not matched to a gene: 6. The CDR3 loop reads CSVEGAGDQQETQYF. The CDR3, as DNA: TGCAGCGTTGAAGGAGCGGGGGACCAACAAGAGACCCAGTACTTC.

This clonotype has only one observation. The chain recombines TRBV20-1 with TRBJ1-5; D unresolved. The ends were cut back, 5 bases at V and 0 bases at J, with 8 bases in the middle. This CDR3 has 13 amino acids. CDR1 DFQATT and CDR2 SNEGSKA come from the germline V gene (reference sequence). CDR3: CSASYYSNQPQHF. The DNA of the CDR3 is TGCAGTGCTTCCTATTATAGCAATCAGCCCCAGCATTTT.